The source of this TCR beta chain is a study of blood T cell repertoires in COVID-19. Overall study: Acute-phase and convalescent COVID-19 samples originated in the United States, Italy and Spain. T cells, B-cell-depleted T cells, or PBMCs supplied cDNA or gDNA.

Here immunoSEQ multiplex PCR was the method, and the copy in TCRdb shows in-frame clones only, minus some. The sample carries around 90,000 clones, 75% to 90% recorded once. The CDR3 totals 19 residues. J was trimmed by 1 base and V by 3 bases; bases with no gene match: 12. Looked up from germline, CDR1 is MNHEY and CDR2 is SVGEGT. The material sequenced was peripheral blood. The chain links TRBV6-2 or TRBV6-3 to TRBJ2-7, with 13 bases lining up with TRBD2. The source of this sequence is a human donor in a cohort sampled during active COVID-19. The CDR3 DNA sequence: TGTGCCAGCAGTTATCGGGTTGGACTAGCGGGAGCAGGATCCTACGAGCAGTACTTC. Its protein product is CASSYRVGLAGAGSYEQYF.